This TCR beta chain was recovered during a study of shared clonotypes between healthy human individuals. Sequenced by immunoSEQ multiplex PCR; TCRdb stores in-frame clones only, minus some. This sample yields 2.3 million or so clones, of which 85% to 95% are seen a single time; around 0.4% belongs to the top ten. This clone was found once. The CDR3 loop spans 19 amino acids. CDR1 is LNHNV, CDR2 YYDKDF, per germline (reference sequence). The V segment lost 1 base and the J segment 1 base; nucleotides outside the gene matches: 9. Nashville, Tennessee was home to all donors, who were Caucasian adults. Sample: naive CD4+ T cells from PBMCs. Subset defined: CD45RA+ positively selected. This chain uses TRBV15 with TRBJ2-2; 10 nucleotides line up with TRBD1. The TCR was taken from a man younger than 35 in good health. Some clones in this sample may be carry-over from other donors' samples. CDR3 DNA sequence: TGTGCCACCAGCAGAGCACAGGGACAGGGGACCTTGAACACCGGGGAGCTGTTTTTT. It specifies CATSRAQGQGTLNTGELFF.